This TCR beta chain is drawn from a study of T cell responses to AZD1222 COVID-19 vaccine. Findings and limits, study-wide: Vaccination with two AZD1222 doses was followed by a rise in Spike-specific TCR breadth and depth. Per reports, nearly half of all spike-specific TCRs target regions that are unmutated in variants. It should be noted that donors were predominantly white British and more often female, and clonal diversity was possibly underestimated.

Clones were sequenced by immunoSEQ multiplex PCR, and TCRdb holds only the in-frame ones, with some missing. The table lists roughly 65,000 clones, about three quarters of them singletons. In the case of this clone: Its antigen remains unidentified.

Specimen: peripheral blood, collected on day 0 of AZD1222 vaccination. This TCR came from an adult in good health.

CDR3 nucleotide sequence: TGTGCCACCAGCACCGGGACAGGAGACCAAGAGACCCAGTACTTC. Its translation is CATSTGTGDQETQYF. The V call is TRBV15, the J call TRBJ2-5, with 8 nucleotides matching TRBD1. CDR1 is LNHNV and CDR2 is YYDKDF in the germline V gene (reference sequence). The V segment lost 4 bases and the J segment 0 bases; nucleotides outside the gene matches: 4. CDR3 length: 15 amino acids.